A single sample gave rise to the 18 T cell receptor beta chains below, sequenced in a study of Graves' ophthalmopathy and Graves' hyperthyroidism. The authors amplified TCR beta CDR3 regions from RNA transcripts. A first-round RT-PCR used HTBI primers, followed by a second-round multiplex PCR. MiXCR, run by TCRdb on the multiplex PCR reads, gives a single entry per CDR3 protein. The sample includes roughly 420,000 distinct CDR3 sequences, around 21% seen only once; the top ten take roughly 3%. The material sequenced was peripheral blood. These receptors were taken from a woman between 18 and 29 years old with stable Graves' hyperthyroidism.

In its sample, this clonotype was seen many times. The chain couples TRBV5-1 to TRBJ1-2, with D uncertain. Germline values: CDR1 SGHRS, CDR2 YFSETQ. CDR3 size: 14 residues. The V end lost 5 bases, the J end lost 4 bases, and 15 bases lay between the germline ends. For the CDR3, the DNA is TGCGCCAGCAGGAAGGGCGAGCTTGCCTATGGCTACACCTTC. Its protein is CASRKGELAYGYTF.

This chain links TRBV30 with TRBJ2-7; D possibly uses TRBD1 or TRBD2 (5 bases each). The CDR3 length is 13 residues. Deletions cut 1 base from V and 7 bases from J, with 14 bases between. Per the germline V gene, CDR1 is GTSNPN and CDR2 is SVGIG (reference sequence). The CDR3 loop is CAWSGLGTREQYF. The CDR3 DNA reads as TGTGCCTGGAGTGGGCTCGGGACGCGGGAGCAGTACTTC.

Many counts were recorded for this clonotype. This sequence joins TRBV6-4 and TRBJ2-7; unclear D gene. CDR1 is MRHNA and CDR2 is SNTAGT in the germline V gene. V gave up 5 bases and J gave up 6 bases, with 11 bases separating them. The length of the CDR3 is 12 residues. The CDR3 DNA sequence: TGTGCCAGCAGTTTTGACGAAGGCGAGCAGTACTTC. Translating it yields CASSFDEGEQYF.

This clonotype was observed many times. The chain carries TRBV5-1 and TRBJ2-7; 8 positions match TRBD1. The CDR3 extends over 15 amino acids. V shed 1 base and J 4 bases; nucleotides not matched to a gene: 7. Germline assignment: CDR1 SGHRS and CDR2 YFSETQ. The chain's CDR3 is CASSLPGTGQYEQYF. As DNA, the CDR3 is TGCGCCAGCAGCTTGCCTGGGACAGGACAATACGAGCAGTACTTC.

This clonotype was found a few times. The V gene is TRBV5-5, the J gene TRBJ2-3, with D unresolved. Germline CDR1 reads SGHKS; CDR2 reads YYEKEE (reference sequence). CDR3 size: 15 residues. Trimming left V 2 bases short and J 2 bases short, with 12 bases between. The CDR3 loop is CASSFLPPPTDTQYF. DNA for the CDR3: TGTGCCAGCAGCTTCTTGCCCCCCCCCACAGATACGCAGTATTTT.

The chain has TRBV11-2 and TRBJ2-2; no clear D. The CDR3 length is 10 residues. CDR1 and CDR2 (germline): SGHAT, FQNNGV. V lost 8 bases and J lost 9, with 7 bases in between. The CDR3 nucleotides are TGTGCCAGCGGACCCCGGGAGCTGTTTTTT. It encodes CASGPRELFF.

This clonotype was observed at least ten times. The V gene is TRBV12-3 or TRBV12-4, the J gene TRBJ1-2; TRBD1 agrees at 10 bases. The length of the CDR3 is 15 residues. Losses at the gene ends were 4 bases for V and 3 bases for J; bases not matched to a gene: 5. CDR3 region: CASSSRDRGDYGYTF. CDR3 nucleotide sequence: TGTGCCAGCAGTTCCCGGGACAGGGGAGACTATGGCTACACCTTC.

This clonotype was counted many times. The V and J genes are TRBV12-5 and TRBJ1-1, with D unresolved. The CDR3 length is 12 residues. Trimming stripped 5 bases from V and 3 bases from J, with 7 bases between. Germline V CDR1 and CDR2: LGHNT, FRNRAP. DNA for the CDR3: TGTGCTAGTGGTGATAGGTACACTGAAGCTTTCTTT. Translation gives CASGDRYTEAFF.

This clonotype has a count of ten or more. The chain is built from TRBV29-1 and TRBJ2-2; tentatively, D is TRBD2 (6 bases). CDR1 is SQVTM, CDR2 ANQGSEA, per germline. The CDR3 is made up of 13 amino acids. Trimming removed 3 bases at V and 3 bases at J, with 8 bases between. The CDR3 DNA reads as TGCAGCGTTGAGGCGGGACACACCGGGGAGCTGTTTTTT. It is translated as CSVEAGHTGELFF.

This clonotype was seen ten or more times. The rearrangement links TRBV20-1 to TRBJ2-7; 10 bases fit TRBD2. CDR1 is DFQATT, CDR2 SNEGSKA, per germline (reference sequence). V was pared by 6 bases and J by 2 bases, with 10 bases of the junction left unmatched. CDR3 length: 15 amino acids. The CDR3 sequence: CSADTSGELTYEQYF. As DNA, the CDR3 is TGCAGTGCCGATACTAGCGGGGAACTGACCTACGAGCAGTACTTC.

This clonotype was seen repeatedly, ten times or more. This chain uses TRBV5-6 with TRBJ2-2; D unresolved. The CDR3 totals 14 residues. V was pared by 3 bases and J by 3 bases, with 9 bases between. The germline V gene has CDR1 SGHDT and CDR2 YYEEEE. In DNA, the CDR3 is TGTGCCAGCAGCTGGTGGACCGACACCGGGGAGCTGTTTTTT. Protein product: CASSWWTDTGELFF.

This clonotype was detected ten times or more. This chain uses TRBV28 with TRBJ2-4, with D perhaps TRBD1 (6 bases). The CDR3 runs 15 residues. Germline loops: CDR1 MDHEN, CDR2 SYDVKM. The V end was cut by 6 bases, the J end by 2 bases, with 14 bases between. The CDR3 region has the DNA TGTGCCAGCAGCAAAGGGGGTTTTACCAAAAACATTCAGTACTTC. This translates into CASSKGGFTKNIQYF.

This clonotype was observed at least ten times. V gene TRBV28 combines with J gene TRBJ2-7; a possible D gene is TRBD1 (5 bases). Germline assignment: CDR1 MDHEN and CDR2 SYDVKM. The CDR3 loop spans 14 amino acids. V lost 5 bases, J lost 3 bases, and 14 bases lay in between. CDR3: CASSAGYGFYEQYF. For the CDR3, the DNA is TGTGCCAGCAGTGCAGGGTATGGATTCTACGAGCAGTACTTC.

Ten or more counts support this clonotype. The chain links TRBV15 to TRBJ1-1, with no clear D. CDR1 and CDR2 (germline): LNHNV, YYDKDF (reference sequence). V was shortened by 0 bases and J by 1 base, with 6 bases between the two germline ends. This CDR3 contains 14 residues. The CDR3 here is CATSRDRANTEAFF. In DNA, the CDR3 is TGTGCCACCAGCAGAGATAGGGCGAACACTGAAGCTTTCTTT.

This clonotype was recorded many times. The chain recombines TRBV27 with TRBJ2-7, with 11 bases that match TRBD2. The CDR3 is 19 amino acids. Germline V CDR1 and CDR2: MNHEY, SMNVEV (reference sequence). V lost 2 bases, J lost 1 base, and 13 bases stayed unmatched. CDR3 amino acids: CASSLAPSIVAGGSYEQYF. As DNA, the CDR3 is TGTGCCAGCAGTTTAGCCCCATCAATTGTAGCGGGAGGGTCCTACGAGCAGTACTTC.

There are many counts of this clonotype. The rearrangement links TRBV7-2 to TRBJ1-2; 7 bases line up with TRBD1. Trimming at V came to 7 bases and at J to 3 bases, leaving 11 bases not matched to a gene. This CDR3 comprises 15 residues. CDR1 and CDR2 from the germline V gene are SGHTA and FQGNSA. The CDR3 sequence is CASKSGGGTDYGYTF. Here the CDR3 DNA reads TGTGCCAGCAAATCAGGGGGGGGTACCGACTATGGCTACACCTTC.

This clonotype was recorded at least ten times. J is TRBJ1-5 and V is TRBV6-2 or TRBV6-3, with TRBD1 as a possible D gene (5 bases). The V end lost 6 bases, the J end lost 4 bases, and 13 bases lay between the germline ends. The CDR3 is 14 amino acids. Germline CDR1 is MNHEY and CDR2 is SVGEGT. The CDR3 is CASSPTGVNQPQHF. The CDR3, as DNA: TGTGCCAGCAGCCCAACAGGAGTGAATCAGCCCCAGCATTTT.

Only a few counts were recorded for this clonotype. Its ends do not fully match the called genes, so a read error is possible. In nucleotides, the CDR3 is TGTGCCAGCCGCTTCCGGGCTAGCACAGATACGCAGTATTTT. Translated, it gives CASRFRASTDTQYF. The rearrangement links TRBV7-8 to TRBJ2-3, with no clear D. The CDR3 has 14 amino acids. Germline V gene sequence: CDR1 SGHVS, CDR2 FQNEAQ.